This is a list of T cell receptor beta chains from one sample in a study of blood T cells in healthy people across ages. MiXCR, applied by TCRdb to the 5' RACE reads, yields one record per CDR3 protein. The repertoire holds more than 750,000 distinct CDR3 sequences, with almost 30% as singletons. In addition, the sample was reused for a study of T cells of mothers and their children.

The sequencing input was blood. Receptor source: a woman between 40 and 55 years old in good health. The CDR3 runs from the conserved cysteine through the conserved F or W. Each record gives: J gene, V gene, D gene, clone size, CDR3 protein, CDR3 DNA. A D gene is named only where the DNA matches it firmly. Part of the rows lack a size; the others show once, few, many or a class for expanded clones.

>TRBJ2-7|TRBV12-3/TRBV12-4|TRBD2|many
CASSPDLAGETYEQYF
TGTGCCAGCAGCCCAGATTTAGCGGGGGAAACCTACGAGCAGTACTTC
>TRBJ1-1|TRBV12-3/TRBV12-4|-|-
CASRDGELDEAFF
TGTGCCAGCAGGGACGGAGAATTGGATGAAGCTTTCTTT
>TRBJ2-3|TRBV5-1|-|-
CASSLVGSEDTQYF
TGCGCCAGCAGCTTGGTCGGGTCGGAAGATACGCAGTATTTT
>TRBJ2-5|TRBV5-1|TRBD2|-
CASRWTSPQETQYF
TGCGCCAGCAGGTGGACTAGCCCCCAAGAGACCCAGTACTTC
>TRBJ2-7|TRBV13|-|-
CASSGGTYPTEQYF
TGTGCCAGCTCTGGCGGGACTTACCCTACCGAGCAGTACTTC
>TRBJ2-3|TRBV27|-|-
CASSFKMTDTQYF
TGTGCCAGCAGTTTTAAGATGACAGATACGCAGTATTTT
>TRBJ2-1|TRBV10-3|TRBD2|few
CAITDSGDYNEQFF
TGTGCCATCACTGATAGCGGGGACTACAATGAGCAGTTCTTC
>TRBJ2-7|TRBV20-1|TRBD1|many
CSARGGSGTGTEQYF
TGCAGTGCTAGGGGGGGTTCCGGGACAGGGACGGAGCAGTACTTC
>TRBJ2-1|TRBV28|TRBD2|few
CASSPRGAGLLLSYNEQFF
TGTGCCAGCAGTCCGCGAGGAGCGGGGCTCCTTTTGTCCTACAATGAGCAGTTCTTC
>TRBJ2-7|TRBV29-1|-|few
CSVEEIGSPYEQYF
TGCAGCGTTGAAGAAATCGGATCCCCCTACGAGCAGTACTTC
>TRBJ2-2|TRBV27|TRBD1|many
CASSLAAGGPGELFF
TGTGCCAGCAGTTTAGCCGCAGGGGGCCCCGGGGAGCTGTTTTTT
>TRBJ2-1|TRBV29-1|-|few
CSVGARKYNEQFF
TGCAGCGTTGGAGCACGGAAATACAATGAGCAGTTCTTC
>TRBJ1-2|TRBV12-3/TRBV12-4|-|-
CASSPMNRPSRGYTF
TGTGCCAGCAGCCCAATGAATAGACCCTCGCGGGGCTACACCTTC
>TRBJ1-2|TRBV27|-|-
CASSLDVLSYGYTF
TGTGCCAGCAGTTTGGACGTCCTTTCCTATGGCTACACCTTC
>TRBJ2-7|TRBV5-1|-|many
CASSVGPGMGTYEQYF
TGCGCCAGCAGCGTCGGACCAGGGATGGGCACCTACGAGCAGTACTTC
>TRBJ1-2|TRBV28|-|-
CASKKGVAGYTF
TGTGCCAGCAAAAAAGGGGTTGCTGGCTACACCTTC
>TRBJ2-6|TRBV12-3/TRBV12-4|TRBD2|-
CASSRTSGLNTGANVLTF
TGTGCCAGCAGTCGGACTAGCGGGCTGAACACTGGGGCCAACGTCCTGACTTTC
>TRBJ1-1|TRBV28|TRBD1|-
CASRSQGFRAAFF
TGTGCCAGCAGATCACAGGGGTTTAGGGCAGCTTTCTTT
>TRBJ1-4|TRBV9|TRBD1|few
CASSVDRTGDEKLFF
TGTGCCAGCAGCGTAGATAGGACAGGGGATGAAAAACTGTTTTTT
>TRBJ2-7|TRBV28|TRBD1|-
CASSKPDRAAAYEQYF
TGTGCCAGCAGCAAACCGGACAGGGCGGCAGCCTACGAGCAGTACTTC
>TRBJ2-7|TRBV12-3/TRBV12-4|-|many
CASREPGFYYEQYF
TGTGCCAGCAGGGAACCGGGTTTCTACTACGAGCAGTACTTC
>TRBJ1-6|TRBV14|-|-
CASSQDRGGAPLHF
TGTGCCAGCAGCCAAGATCGGGGTGGGGCACCCCTCCACTTT
>TRBJ2-1|TRBV4-1|TRBD1|few
CASSQEQGIYNEQFF
TGCGCCAGCAGCCAAGAACAGGGGATCTACAATGAGCAGTTCTTC
>TRBJ1-5|TRBV4-3|-|few
CASSQDIEGVSQPQHF
TGCGCCAGCAGCCAAGATATAGAGGGTGTAAGTCAGCCCCAGCATTTT
>TRBJ1-1|TRBV7-3|TRBD1|few
CASSFQGGVTEAFF
TGTGCCAGCAGCTTTCAGGGGGGGGTGACTGAAGCTTTCTTT
>TRBJ2-7|TRBV4-1|-|-
CASSQRTAAYEQYF
TGCGCCAGCAGCCAAAGGACAGCAGCCTACGAGCAGTACTTC
>TRBJ1-1|TRBV7-3|-|many
CASSFGRGTEAFF
TGTGCCAGCAGCTTTGGGAGGGGGACTGAAGCTTTCTTT
>TRBJ1-1|TRBV6-5|-|many
CASSRGRDTEAFF
TGTGCCAGCAGCCGGGGGAGAGACACTGAAGCTTTCTTT
>TRBJ1-5|TRBV2|-|-
CASKKGGQPQHF
TGTGCCAGCAAGAAGGGAGGTCAGCCCCAGCATTTT
>TRBJ1-5|TRBV20-1|-|few
CSARGPINQPQHF
TGCAGTGCCCGAGGGCCTATTAATCAGCCCCAGCATTTT
>TRBJ1-1|TRBV27|-|few
CASSPVLMNTEAFF
TGTGCCAGCAGCCCCGTGCTGATGAACACTGAAGCTTTCTTT
>TRBJ2-1|TRBV29-1|-|few
CSAKVGRINEQFF
TGCAGCGCCAAAGTGGGACGAATCAATGAGCAGTTCTTC
>TRBJ2-4|TRBV2|-|-
CASSEGRQGGNIQYF
TGTGCCAGCAGTGAAGGGCGGCAGGGCGGAAACATTCAGTACTTC
>TRBJ1-5|TRBV4-2|TRBD1|-
CASSQDWVGGNQPQHF
TGTGCCAGCAGCCAAGATTGGGTAGGGGGCAACCAGCCCCAGCATTTT
>TRBJ1-2|TRBV7-9|-|-
CASSFHRDPNVYTF
TGTGCCAGCAGCTTCCACAGGGACCCAAACGTCTACACCTTC
>TRBJ2-2|TRBV20-1|-|-
CSARAYAEGTNTGELFF
TGCAGTGCTAGAGCGTACGCGGAGGGGACGAACACCGGGGAGCTGTTTTTT
>TRBJ1-2|TRBV7-3|-|few
CASSPEPNYGYTF
TGTGCCAGCAGCCCAGAGCCCAACTATGGCTACACCTTC
>TRBJ2-5|TRBV7-2|TRBD1|many
CASSPDRVETQYF
TGTGCCAGCAGCCCGGACAGGGTAGAGACCCAGTACTTC
>TRBJ1-5|TRBV3-1|-|few
CASSRRVQDPQPQHF
TGTGCCAGCAGCCGGAGGGTGCAGGACCCCCAACCCCAGCATTTT
>TRBJ2-3|TRBV2|-|many
CASSKDVRATQYF
TGTGCCAGCAGCAAGGATGTCAGGGCGACGCAGTATTTT